The 17 T cell receptor beta chains in this list originate from one sample, sequenced in a study of T cell responses to AZD1222 COVID-19 vaccine. Sequencing was performed with immunoSEQ multiplex PCR; in TCRdb, only in-frame clones are kept and a portion is missing. The data contain 120,000 or so clones, about 91% of them singletons. The material sequenced was peripheral blood, taken on day 0 of AZD1222 vaccination. The receptors were gathered from an adult in good health.

The genes are TRBV6-5 and TRBJ2-5; D is perhaps TRBD2 (5 bases). Germline V CDR1 and CDR2: MNHEY, SVGAGI. The CDR3 has 12 amino acids. V lost 3 bases and J 7 bases, leaving 9 bases between the germline ends. CDR3 region: CASSYFEGTQYF. The CDR3 coding sequence is TGTGCCAGCAGTTATTTCGAGGGGACCCAGTACTTC.

The chain combines TRBV18 with TRBJ2-2; 8 bases match TRBD1. The CDR3 has 16 residues. V gave up 0 bases and J gave up 6 bases; unmatched junction bases: 6. Germline CDR1 reads KGHSH; CDR2 reads LQKENI. The CDR3 spells CASSPPRQGQAGELFF. The CDR3 DNA follows: TGTGCCAGCTCACCACCGAGACAGGGGCAGGCCGGGGAGCTGTTTTTT.

The chain uses TRBV27 and TRBJ1-5; the D is unclear. With 2 bases removed from V and 3 bases from J, the gap between germline ends came to 5 bases. The CDR3 length is 13 residues. Per germline, CDR1 MNHEY and CDR2 SMNVEV (reference sequence). This CDR3 reads CASSLTSNQPQHF. The CDR3 DNA follows: TGTGCCAGCAGTTTAACCTCCAATCAGCCCCAGCATTTT.

J is TRBJ1-2 and V is TRBV6-5, with D perhaps matching TRBD1 (5 bases). Germline assignment: CDR1 MNHEY and CDR2 SVGAGI. Trimming removed 8 bases from V and 6 bases from J, with 10 bases in between. The CDR3 is made up of 11 amino acids. DNA of the CDR3: TGTGCCAGCGGGCAGGGCAATGGCTACACCTTC. Translation gives CASGQGNGYTF.

The chain recombines TRBV7-9 with TRBJ2-1; TRBD2 aligns across 8 bases. The CDR3 spans 14 residues. V was pared by 8 bases and J by 5 bases, with 8 bases of the junction left unmatched. Germline CDR1 SEHNR, CDR2 FQNEAQ (reference sequence). CDR3 nucleotide sequence: TGTGCCAGCCGACCCCGGGAGGGACACAATGAGCAGTTCTTC. It codes for CASRPREGHNEQFF.

In this sample, this clone turned up once. This chain uses TRBV5-4 with TRBJ2-7; D might be TRBD1 or TRBD2, each matching 5 bases. V was shortened by 6 bases and J by 0 bases, with 16 bases between the two germline ends. Germline CDR1 is SGHNT and CDR2 is YYREEE (reference sequence). The CDR3 totals 15 residues. In DNA, the CDR3 is TGTGCCAGCACCGGATCCCAGGGAGACTCCTACGAGCAGTACTTC. Residues: CASTGSQGDSYEQYF.

V gene TRBV6-1 combines with J gene TRBJ1-1; TRBD1 agrees at 8 bases. The CDR3 consists of 14 residues. CDR1 is MNHNS and CDR2 is SASEGT in the germline V gene. Trimming at V came to 2 bases and at J to 6 bases, leaving 5 bases not matched to a gene. This CDR3 is CASSELQGVAEAFF. CDR3 DNA: TGTGCCAGCAGTGAACTACAGGGGGTGGCTGAAGCTTTCTTT.

The rearrangement uses TRBV18 and TRBJ1-1; no clear D gene. With 0 bases removed from V and 1 base from J, the gap between germline ends came to 12 bases. Germline assignment: CDR1 KGHSH and CDR2 LQKENI. The CDR3 consists of 16 residues. The CDR3 DNA sequence: TGTGCCAGCTCACCACCATCCCAGCGGGCGAACACTGAAGCTTTCTTT. Protein: CASSPPSQRANTEAFF.

The chain links TRBV7-9 to TRBJ2-1, with D possibly TRBD1 on 5 matching bases. The germline V gene encodes CDR1 SEHNR and CDR2 FQNEAQ (reference sequence). The CDR3 has 14 residues. V lost 1 base to trimming and J lost 2 bases, with 6 bases between them. For the CDR3, the DNA is TGTGCCAGCAGCTTAGGACAGCCCTACAATGAGCAGTTCTTC. Translated, it gives CASSLGQPYNEQFF.

The chain recombines TRBV30 with TRBJ1-1; D is ambiguous. Trimming took 2 bases from V and 0 from J, leaving 7 bases between them. This CDR3 has 13 amino acids. Germline V gives CDR1 GTSNPN, CDR2 SVGIG (reference sequence). In DNA form, the CDR3 reads TGTGCCTGGAGTAAAAACCTGAACACTGAAGCTTTCTTT. It yields the protein CAWSKNLNTEAFF. The whole variable domain, remainder taken from reference TRBV30 and TRBJ1-1, is SQTIHQWPATLVQPVGSPLSLECTVEGTSNPNLYWYRQAAGRGLQLLFYSVGIGQISSEVPQNLSASRPQDRQFILSSKKLLLSDSGFYLCAWSKNLNTEAFFGQGTRLTVV.

The rearrangement joins TRBV24-1 to TRBJ2-1; D is uncertain. CDR3 length equals 13 residues. V was clipped by 9 bases and J by 0 bases, with 8 bases between them. Germline CDR1 and CDR2: KGHDR and SFDVKD. The CDR3 reads CATSETSYNEQFF. Here the CDR3 DNA reads TGTGCCACCTCAGAGACCTCCTACAATGAGCAGTTCTTC.

The chain is built from TRBV29-1 and TRBJ2-1; 14 bases agree with TRBD2. CDR3 length: 18 amino acids. Germline V gene sequence: CDR1 SQVTM, CDR2 ANQGSEA. The J segment lost 4 bases and the V segment lost 7 bases, leaving 15 bases of the junction unmatched. DNA of the CDR3: TGCAGCGCCAGGGGGACTAGCGGGAGAAAGGGGGCATACAATGAGCAGTTCTTC. It codes for CSARGTSGRKGAYNEQFF.

The chain is built from TRBV11-1 and TRBJ1-2, with D possibly matching TRBD1 (6 bases). Germline loops: CDR1 SGHAT, CDR2 FQDESV (reference sequence). The CDR3 contains 14 residues. V lost 5 bases and J 6 bases, leaving 16 bases between the germline ends. CDR3 residues: CASSALTGLDGYTF. For the CDR3, the DNA is TGTGCCAGCAGCGCCCTCACAGGGTTGGATGGCTACACCTTC.

This clone appeared once. The chain couples TRBV11-1 to TRBJ1-2; no clear D gene. This CDR3 comprises 12 residues. Germline loops: CDR1 SGHAT, CDR2 FQDESV (reference sequence). Trimming removed 5 bases from V and 8 bases from J, with 12 bases in between. In DNA form, the CDR3 reads TGTGCCAGCAGCGGACTTCGCGGCGGCTACACCTTC. As protein: CASSGLRGGYTF. Full variable domain (rest looked up from reference TRBV11-1 and TRBJ1-2): EAEVAQSPRYKITEKSQAVAFWCDPISGHATLYWYRQILGQGPELLVQFQDESVVDDSQLPKDRFSAERLKGVDSTLKIQPAELGDSAMYLCASSGLRGGYTFGSGTRLTVV.

J is TRBJ2-7 and V is TRBV6-5; D is perhaps TRBD1 or TRBD2 (5 bases each). CDR1 MNHEY and CDR2 SVGAGI come from the germline V gene. This CDR3 is 14 amino acids long. V shed 10 bases and J shed 7 bases, with 23 bases lying between them. CDR3 sequence: CATQGTSRSGEQYF. CDR3 coding DNA: TGTGCCACCCAAGGGACCAGCAGGTCGGGGGAGCAGTACTTC.

The chain joins TRBV11-2 to TRBJ1-3; D call uncertain. Germline CDR1 and CDR2: SGHAT and FQNNGV. V was pared by 6 bases and J by 3 bases, with 6 bases between. The CDR3 length is 12 residues. The CDR3 DNA reads TGTGCCAGCAGTTTGGGTGGAAACACCATATATTTT. Amino acid sequence: CASSLGGNTIYF.

The V gene is TRBV19, the J gene TRBJ2-1; maybe TRBD2 (5 bases). The CDR3 length is 14 residues. The V gene lost 2 bases and the J gene lost 0 bases, with 5 bases spanning the gap. Germline CDR1 and CDR2: LNHDA and SQIVND (reference sequence). The CDR3 DNA reads as TGTGCCAGTAGTATAAGCGGCTCCTACAATGAGCAGTTCTTC. As protein: CASSISGSYNEQFF.